These 30 T cell receptor beta chains came from one sample sequenced in a study of T cells in localized non-small cell lung cancer. Data came from immunoSEQ multiplex PCR; TCRdb stores just in-frame clones and leaves some out. The sample yields roughly 67,000 clones, approximately 84% seen once. The sample consisted of peripheral blood, taken before any cancer treatment. All receptors come from a female donor of 60 years or more with stage I lung adenocarcinoma.

The J gene is TRBJ2-7, the V gene TRBV9; 11 bases fit TRBD1. This CDR3 has 16 amino acids. The trim removed 0 bases at V and 2 bases at J, leaving 4 bases unmatched. Germline CDR1 reads SGDLS; CDR2 reads YYNGEE. CDR3 protein: CASSVGGQGATYEQYF. In nucleotides, the CDR3 is TGTGCCAGCAGCGTAGGAGGACAGGGGGCAACCTACGAGCAGTACTTC.

The V call is TRBV7-9, the J call TRBJ2-1, with D tentatively TRBD2 (6 bases). The CDR3 totals 14 residues. CDR1 SEHNR and CDR2 FQNEAQ come from the germline V gene (reference sequence). Trimming removed 7 bases from V and 5 bases from J, with 15 bases in between. CDR3 nucleotide sequence: TGTGCCAGCAACCCCCCGGGACTGAACAATGAGCAGTTCTTC. It encodes CASNPPGLNNEQFF.

The J gene is TRBJ2-6, the V gene TRBV13; 10 bases are shared with TRBD2. J was trimmed by 1 base and V by 5 bases; bases with no gene match: 8. Germline V lookup: CDR1 PRHDT, CDR2 FYEKMQ (reference sequence). This CDR3 spans 18 amino acids. The CDR3 loop is CASSPQGAGGSGANVLTF. CDR3 in DNA: TGTGCCAGCAGCCCCCAGGGAGCGGGAGGGTCTGGGGCCAACGTCCTGACTTTC.

The V and J genes are TRBV2 and TRBJ2-7, with TRBD2 matching 9 bases. Per the germline V gene, CDR1 is SNHLY and CDR2 is FYNNEI. V was pared by 5 bases and J by 2 bases, with 4 bases of the junction left unmatched. CDR3 length: 14 residues. The CDR3: CASSFSSGAYEQYF. CDR3 nucleotides: TGTGCCAGCAGTTTTTCTAGCGGGGCCTACGAGCAGTACTTC.

The chain employs TRBV27 and TRBJ1-4; 8 bases are shared with TRBD1. J gave up 7 bases and V 0 bases, and 10 bases lay outside the gene matches. This CDR3 is 17 amino acids long. CDR1 is MNHEY and CDR2 is SMNVEV in the germline V gene (reference sequence). The CDR3 region is CASSLSGRQGAREKLFF. In DNA form, the CDR3 reads TGTGCCAGCAGTTTATCGGGTCGGCAGGGGGCGCGTGAAAAACTGTTTTTT.

This sequence joins TRBV27 and TRBJ1-4, with TRBD1 matching over 7 bases. The germline gives CDR1 MNHEY, CDR2 SMNVEV (reference sequence). The CDR3 runs 16 residues. The junction had 6 bases not matched to a gene; V was cut back by 5 bases and J by 0 bases. The CDR3 bases are TGTGCCAGCAGTCCAGGGACAGCTGCAACTAATGAAAAACTGTTTTTT. Protein product: CASSPGTAATNEKLFF.

The CDR3 is CASSWTEPAYNEQFF. The CDR3 DNA reads TGCGCCAGCAGCTGGACAGAGCCGGCCTACAATGAGCAGTTCTTC. This sequence joins TRBV5-1 and TRBJ2-1, with TRBD1 as a possible D gene (6 bases). Germline V gene sequence: CDR1 SGHRS, CDR2 YFSETQ. V lost 3 bases and J 2 bases, leaving 12 bases between the germline ends. The CDR3 has 15 residues.

V usage is TRBV20-1 and J usage is TRBJ1-1, with D uncertain. The germline CDR1 and CDR2 sequences are DFQATT and SNEGSKA (reference sequence). The CDR3 is 10 residues long. The V end lost 3 bases, the J end lost 13 bases, and 12 bases lay between the germline ends. The CDR3: CSASLGSLFF. Written as DNA, the CDR3 is TGCAGTGCTAGTTTGGGGTCGCTTTTCTTT.

The chain carries TRBV6-1 and TRBJ1-1, with unresolved D. From germline, CDR1 is MNHNS and CDR2 SASEGT. The V end was cut by 4 bases, the J end by 0 bases, with 9 bases between. The CDR3 consists of 14 residues. The CDR3 spells CASSGKMMNTEAFF. The DNA for the CDR3 is TGTGCCAGCAGTGGGAAGATGATGAACACTGAAGCTTTCTTT.

The chain is built from TRBV7-9 and TRBJ2-1; 8 bases are a match to TRBD2. V was clipped by 6 bases and J by 6 bases; unmatched bases: 10. The CDR3 has 15 residues. The germline CDR1 and CDR2 sequences are SEHNR and FQNEAQ (reference sequence). The CDR3 DNA sequence: TGTGCCAGCAGACCCGACCCCGGGACTAGCAATGAGCAGTTCTTC. It codes for CASRPDPGTSNEQFF.

Notes on this clone: Additional DNA sequences in this sample encode the identical CDR3. CDR3 residues: CASSERQDYYGYTF. The CDR3 nucleotides are TGTGCCAGCAGTGAAAGACAGGATTACTATGGCTACACCTTC. V is TRBV2 and J is TRBJ1-2; possibly TRBD1 for D (6 bases). Germline CDR1 is SNHLY and CDR2 is FYNNEI. This CDR3 has 14 residues. Trimming pared 2 bases from V and 3 bases from J, leaving 10 bases between.

The table lists this clone with a count of one. The chain uses TRBV7-9 and TRBJ2-1; TRBD2 matches 10 bases. The CDR3 sequence is 14 residues long. Germline V gene sequence: CDR1 SEHNR, CDR2 FQNEAQ (reference sequence). V lost 9 bases to trimming and J lost 4 bases; unmatched junction nucleotides: 6. The CDR3 sequence is CASKMTSGYNEQFF. CDR3 DNA: TGTGCCAGTAAAATGACTAGCGGGTACAATGAGCAGTTCTTC. Using reference TRBV7-9 and TRBJ2-1 for the parts outside the CDR3, the full variable domain is DTGVSQNPRHKITKRGQNVTFRCDPISEHNRLYWYRQTLGQGPEFLTYFQNEAQLEKSRLLSDRFSAERPKGSFSTLEIQRTEQGDSAMYLCASKMTSGYNEQFFGPGTRLTVL.

The genes are TRBV4-1 and TRBJ2-1; 10 bases are a match to TRBD2. The germline gives CDR1 MGHRA, CDR2 YSYEKL. This CDR3 is 17 amino acids long. With 0 bases clipped from V and 6 bases from J, the junction kept 8 bases outside the gene matches. The CDR3 sequence: CASSQDESSGRANEQFF. The CDR3 DNA is TGCGCCAGCAGCCAAGATGAGTCCAGCGGGAGGGCCAATGAGCAGTTCTTC.

This chain links TRBV9 with TRBJ2-3, with 7 bases fitting TRBD2. Losses at the gene ends were 3 bases for V and 0 bases for J; bases not matched to a gene: 4. The CDR3 is made up of 15 amino acids. From germline, CDR1 is SGDLS and CDR2 YYNGEE. This CDR3 reads CASSGGRASTDTQYF. The CDR3 coding sequence is TGTGCCAGCAGCGGGGGGAGGGCTAGCACAGATACGCAGTATTTT.

This clone appeared a single time. The chain links TRBV7-3 to TRBJ2-1; no clear D gene. This CDR3 has 14 residues. Trimming removed 5 bases at V and 4 bases at J, with 12 bases between. CDR1 is SGHTA, CDR2 FQGTGA, per germline. The CDR3: CASSREPPYNEQFF. DNA for the CDR3: TGTGCCAGCAGCCGCGAACCTCCTTACAATGAGCAGTTCTTC. Variable domain in full (rest from reference TRBV7-3 and TRBJ2-1): GAGVSQTPSNKVTEKGKYVELRCDPISGHTALYWYRQSLGQGPEFLIYFQGTGAADDSGLPNDRFFAVRPEGSVSTLKIQRTERGDSAVYLCASSREPPYNEQFFGPGTRLTVL.

CDR3 bases: TGTGCCAGCAGCTTCGGAGCAACTAATGAAAAACTGTTTTTT. This translates into CASSFGATNEKLFF. The chain links TRBV7-9 to TRBJ1-4; no firm D call. The CDR3 spans 14 residues. The ends were cut back, 3 bases at V and 0 bases at J, with 5 bases in the middle. Germline loops: CDR1 SEHNR, CDR2 FQNEAQ (reference sequence).

In its sample, this clone was seen a few times. The V gene is TRBV6-1, the J gene TRBJ2-7; tentatively, D is TRBD2 (5 bases). CDR3 length: 11 residues. Trimming stripped 9 bases from V and 12 bases from J, with 18 bases between. Germline-derived CDR1 and CDR2 are MNHNS and SASEGT. CDR3 sequence: CASPEGNKRYF. Written as DNA, the CDR3 is TGTGCCAGTCCCGAGGGAAACAAGCGGTACTTC.

In nucleotides, the CDR3 is TGTGCCAGCAGCTTGGGGGCTAGCGGGGTGAGGGAGCAGTTCTTC. It is translated as CASSLGASGVREQFF. The V and J genes are TRBV7-9 and TRBJ2-1; 9 bases match TRBD2. Trimming at V came to 3 bases and at J to 10 bases, leaving 10 bases not matched to a gene. The CDR3 spans 15 residues. Looked up from germline, CDR1 is SEHNR and CDR2 is FQNEAQ (reference sequence). Complete variable domain (other parts from reference TRBV7-9 and TRBJ2-1): DTGVSQNPRHKITKRGQNVTFRCDPISEHNRLYWYRQTLGQGPEFLTYFQNEAQLEKSRLLSDRFSAERPKGSFSTLEIQRTEQGDSAMYLCASSLGASGVREQFFGPGTRLTVL.

This chain's CDR3 is CATETQAGKSYNEQFF. CDR3 nucleotides: TGCGCCACCGAAACTCAAGCGGGGAAATCCTACAATGAGCAGTTCTTC. The chain employs TRBV10-1 and TRBJ2-1; 7 bases align to TRBD2. The CDR3 totals 16 residues. The germline V gene has CDR1 WNHNN and CDR2 SYGVQD (reference sequence). The trim removed 10 bases at V and 1 base at J, leaving 13 bases unmatched.

This clone showed up just once. The genes are TRBV5-1 and TRBJ2-7, with D possibly matching TRBD2 (5 bases). V lost 2 bases and J lost 4, with 13 bases in between. CDR1 is SGHRS, CDR2 YFSETQ, per germline. CDR3 length: 14 amino acids. CDR3 protein: CASSLEPWEYEQYF. In DNA form, the CDR3 reads TGCGCCAGCAGCTTAGAACCTTGGGAGTACGAGCAGTACTTC. Full variable domain (remainder filled in from reference TRBV5-1 and TRBJ2-7): KAGVTQTPRYLIKTRGQQVTLSCSPISGHRSVSWYQQTPGQGLQFLFEYFSETQRNKGNFPGRFSGRQFSNSRSEMNVSTLELGDSALYLCASSLEPWEYEQYFGPGTRLTVT.

The chain carries TRBV19 and TRBJ1-2, with TRBD1 matching 9 bases. The CDR3 sequence is 16 residues long. Losses at the gene ends were 4 bases for V and 5 bases for J; bases not matched to a gene: 11. Germline loops: CDR1 LNHDA, CDR2 SQIVND (reference sequence). The DNA for the CDR3 is TGTGCCAGTAGTACCAATAGGCCGGGACAGGGTTATGGCTACACCTTC. Translated, it gives CASSTNRPGQGYGYTF.

This chain connects TRBV5-8 to TRBJ1-2, with D possibly matching TRBD1 (5 bases). With 2 bases removed from V and 6 bases from J, the gap between germline ends came to 14 bases. The CDR3 totals 14 residues. In germline, CDR1 is SGHTS, CDR2 YDEGEE. The CDR3 loop is CASSLWTQVNGYTF. In DNA form, the CDR3 reads TGTGCCAGCAGCTTATGGACACAGGTTAATGGCTACACCTTC.

This chain joins TRBV7-6 and TRBJ2-3; tentative D call: TRBD2 (6 bases). CDR1 is SGHVS, CDR2 FNYEAQ, per germline. The CDR3 extends over 17 amino acids. Trimming shortened V by 5 bases and J by 2 bases, and 20 bases separated the two germline ends. This CDR3 reads CASSPFSGSEITDTQYF. CDR3 nucleotide sequence: TGTGCCAGCAGCCCCTTCTCCGGGAGCGAGATCACAGATACGCAGTATTTT. The full variable domain, with the rest looked up from reference TRBV7-6 and TRBJ2-3, is GAGVSQSPRYKVTKRGQDVALRCDPISGHVSLYWYRQALGQGPEFLTYFNYEAQQDKSGLPNDRFSAERPEGSISTLTIQRTEQRDSAMYRCASSPFSGSEITDTQYFGPGTRLTVL.

The gene calls are TRBV5-6 and TRBJ2-5; 8 nucleotides match TRBD2. The V and J ends lost 0 bases and 5 bases, in that order; junction bases with no gene match: 3. This CDR3 is built from 14 residues. Looked up from germline, CDR1 is SGHDT and CDR2 is YYEEEE. The CDR3 region has the DNA TGTGCCAGCAGCTTGGCGGGGGGGTTGGAGACCCAGTACTTC. Amino acid sequence: CASSLAGGLETQYF.

The chain employs TRBV18 and TRBJ1-2; D remains ambiguous. CDR1 is KGHSH, CDR2 LQKENI, per germline. V was pared by 3 bases and J by 0 bases, with 14 bases between. The CDR3 is made up of 16 amino acids. The CDR3 bases are TGTGCCAGCTCACCGGCAAGCGGCGCCTCTAACTATGGCTACACCTTC. Protein: CASSPASGASNYGYTF.

The V gene is TRBV19, the J gene TRBJ2-7; D may be TRBD1 or TRBD2 (6 bases each). The germline gives CDR1 LNHDA, CDR2 SQIVND (reference sequence). V lost 7 bases and J lost 2, with 15 bases in between. The CDR3 spans 14 residues. The DNA of the CDR3 is TGTGCCAGTATGGGCCGGGGGCCACCCTACGAGCAGTACTTC. This sequence encodes CASMGRGPPYEQYF.

Written as DNA, the CDR3 is TGCAGTGCTAGTGTGGGGGACACCATATATTTT. Translated: CSASVGDTIYF. V usage is TRBV20-1 and J usage is TRBJ1-3; a possible D gene is TRBD1 (5 bases). This CDR3 region has 11 residues. Germline V gene lookup returns CDR1 DFQATT and CDR2 SNEGSKA (reference sequence). Deletions cut 3 bases from V and 8 bases from J, with 8 bases between.

The J gene is TRBJ2-5, the V gene TRBV28; the D gene is possibly TRBD2 (6 bases). Deletions cut 5 bases from V and 5 bases from J, with 18 bases between. The V gene's germline CDR1 is MDHEN and CDR2 SYDVKM. The CDR3 is 15 residues long. The CDR3 here is CASSLPGLGAETQYF. In DNA form, the CDR3 reads TGTGCCAGCAGTCTCCCGGGACTTGGGGCGGAGACCCAGTACTTC.

The chain recombines TRBV7-2 with TRBJ1-5; D is uncertain. Germline V lookup: CDR1 SGHTA, CDR2 FQGNSA. The V end was cut by 1 base, the J end by 6 bases, with 13 bases between. CDR3 length: 15 residues. This CDR3 is CASSLGSGSGQPQHF. The CDR3 bases are TGTGCCAGCAGCTTAGGTTCGGGTAGCGGTCAGCCCCAGCATTTT.

The genes are TRBV18 and TRBJ2-7; D unresolved. Trimming took off 0 bases at V and 3 bases at J, with 6 bases between the two ends. From germline, CDR1 is KGHSH and CDR2 LQKENI. The CDR3 length is 13 residues. The CDR3 bases are TGTGCCAGCTCACCACCGTCCCACTACGAGCAGTACTTC. Residues: CASSPPSHYEQYF.